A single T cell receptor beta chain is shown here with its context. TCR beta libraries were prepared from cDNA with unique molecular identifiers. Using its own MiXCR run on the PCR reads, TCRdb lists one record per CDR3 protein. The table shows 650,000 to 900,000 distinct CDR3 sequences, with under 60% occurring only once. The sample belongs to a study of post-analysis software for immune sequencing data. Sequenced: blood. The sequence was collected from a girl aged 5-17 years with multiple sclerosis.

DNA of the CDR3: TGTGCCAGCAGTGGAAGACTAGCGGACACAGATACGCAGTATTTT. Translation gives CASSGRLADTDTQYF. This chain uses TRBV6-1 with TRBJ2-3; 9 bases line up with TRBD2. CDR1 and CDR2 from the germline V gene are MNHNS and SASEGT. The CDR3 runs to 15 residues. Losses at the gene ends were 4 bases for V and 2 bases for J; bases not matched to a gene: 4.